This T cell receptor (beta chain) was documented in a study of shared clonotypes between healthy human individuals. Ten immunoSEQ deep assay plates were used by the authors to sequence unsorted PBMC DNA. The table came from immunoSEQ multiplex PCR; TCRdb's copy has only in-frame clones and leaves some out. The sample carries 450,000 to 500,000 clones, 81% recorded once. Trimming took off 0 bases at V and 4 bases at J, with 9 bases between the two ends. This CDR3 comprises 14 residues. CDR1 and CDR2 from the germline V gene are SGHAT and FQNNGV. Only Caucasian adults living in Nashville, Tennessee made up the donor group.

The receptor comes from a woman between 40 and 50 years old in good health. Some clones in this sample may be carry-over from other donors' samples. The chain links TRBV11-2 to TRBJ1-1; weak D call: TRBD1 (6 bases). Sequenced: PBMCs. CDR3 loop: CASSLDSRGTEAFF. CDR3 coding DNA: TGTGCCAGCAGCTTAGATAGCAGGGGCACTGAAGCTTTCTTT.